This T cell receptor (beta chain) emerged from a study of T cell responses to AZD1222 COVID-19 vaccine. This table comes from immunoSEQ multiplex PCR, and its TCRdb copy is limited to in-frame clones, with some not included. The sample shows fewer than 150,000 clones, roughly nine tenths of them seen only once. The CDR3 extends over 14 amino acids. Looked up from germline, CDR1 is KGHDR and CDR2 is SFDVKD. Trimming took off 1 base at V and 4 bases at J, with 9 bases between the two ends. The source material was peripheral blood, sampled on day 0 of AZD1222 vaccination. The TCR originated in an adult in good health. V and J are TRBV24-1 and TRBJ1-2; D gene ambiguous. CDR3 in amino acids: CATSDFGTGYGYTF. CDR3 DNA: TGTGCCACCAGTGATTTTGGCACTGGCTATGGCTACACCTTC.